This TCR beta chain came from a study of T cell repertoires in cytomegalovirus infection. Study background: Public TCR beta signatures indicated both CMV infection and matching HLA type. Study findings and constraints: Accumulated public TCR beta family frequency recognized individuals carrying CMV together with the relevant HLA. What dominated the ex vivo response were HLA-C-restricted CMV-specific TCR beta clonotypes.

In TCRdb, the reads were re-called with MiXCR into one record per CDR3 protein. The sample lists more than 200,000 distinct CDR3 sequences, 8% to 9.5% occurring once. This clonotype was picked up a small number of times. Its target is not known. The germline gives CDR1 DFQATT, CDR2 SNEGSKA (reference sequence). CDR3 length equals 15 residues. Deletions cut 6 bases from V and 2 bases from J, with 17 bases between. This chain connects TRBV20-1 to TRBJ2-1; a possible D gene is TRBD2 (6 bases). The sequence was collected from a human donor in good health (CMV status not recorded). Some clones in this sample may be carry-over from other donors' samples. Sequencing input: PBMCs. DNA of the CDR3: TGCAGTGCGGGACGGAGGGTGAGCGCCTACAATGAGCAGTTCTTC. This sequence encodes CSAGRRVSAYNEQFF.